What follows is one T cell receptor (beta chain) and its context. Its antigen is still unknown. The sample originates from a study of beta chain features in type 1 diabetes. One heparinised blood draw, averaging around 0.12 L, came from each donor. Of the isolated RNA, all was reverse transcribed, and so the sequenced material was expressed TCRB transcripts. The data were produced by immunoSEQ multiplex PCR, yet TCRdb's version contains in-frame clones alone and is incomplete. The sample shows some 240,000 clones, approximately 11% of them seen only once. Study-level findings and limits: Cells with high TCR expression could be over-represented by cDNA sequencing.

Trimming cost V 5 bases and J 2 bases; bases outside gene matches: 6. CDR1 and CDR2 (germline): MNHEY, SMNVEV (reference sequence). The CDR3 loop spans 16 amino acids. Sequenced input: central memory CD4+ T cells from blood. The chain couples TRBV27 to TRBJ1-2, with 12 bases aligning to TRBD1. This TCR derives from a man younger than 30 in good health. The CDR3 protein is CASSPGTGGANYGYTF. The CDR3 coding sequence is TGTGCCAGCAGTCCCGGGACAGGGGGCGCAAACTATGGCTACACCTTC.